This T cell receptor beta chain came from a study of shared clonotypes between healthy human individuals. At the level of the study: The plates for each donor numbered three CD4 naive, three CD4 memory, two CD8 naive and one CD8 memory. Whole-study results and caveats: The diversity represented, both genetic and in exposure history, was limited by few donors.

How the authors handled the data: ImmunoSEQ junction-only sequences lacked quality scores, so their filtering differed. Assay used: immunoSEQ multiplex PCR; TCRdb lists only in-frame clones, some missing. For V, J and clone size, that table is used; D and trimming come from the DNA. Found here are approximately 980,000 clones, 76% of them singletons; the top ten hold about 1.5%. Germline V gives CDR1 SGHTA, CDR2 FQGNSA. The CDR3 has 15 amino acids. V was shortened by 9 bases and J by 1 base, with 13 bases between the two germline ends. Donors were Caucasian adults residing in Nashville, Tennessee, USA. This clone has just one count. Antigen: not known.

The sequenced sample was memory CD4+ T cells sorted from blood. Sample subset: CD45RA-negative fraction. The sequence was obtained from a man younger than 30 in good health. The chain links TRBV7-2 to TRBJ1-6; TRBD1 might be the D (6 bases). Here the CDR3 reads CASGGGGSYNSPLHF. The CDR3 region has the DNA TGTGCCAGTGGGGGAGGGGGGTCCTATAATTCACCCCTCCACTTT.